These T cell receptor beta chains were read from a single sample in a study of breast tumors, draining lymph nodes, adjacent tissues. TCRdb called the multiplex PCR reads again in MiXCR, with one record for every CDR3 protein. The sample lists over 200,000 distinct CDR3 sequences; roughly a third were seen once. Sequenced sample: axillary lymph node tissue. The receptors come from a female donor with breast cancer. Some clones in this sample may be carry-over from other donors' samples. Both conserved end residues are part of each CDR3.

>TRBV19
CASSIGTANYGYTF
>TRBV6-5
CASSHARTDNNSPLHF
>TRBV6-5
CASRRLWGLDTQYF
>TRBV29-1
CSANNMRDGELFF
>TRBV24-1
CATSEYRGRGRETQYF
>TRBV20-1
CSTTGDANEKLFF
>TRBV5-1
CASSLVGQGSAGELFF
>TRBV20-1
CSAPTGGGFSSYEQYF
>TRBV29-1
CSVAFVKQETQYF
>TRBV7-2
CASSLAGGGYEQFF